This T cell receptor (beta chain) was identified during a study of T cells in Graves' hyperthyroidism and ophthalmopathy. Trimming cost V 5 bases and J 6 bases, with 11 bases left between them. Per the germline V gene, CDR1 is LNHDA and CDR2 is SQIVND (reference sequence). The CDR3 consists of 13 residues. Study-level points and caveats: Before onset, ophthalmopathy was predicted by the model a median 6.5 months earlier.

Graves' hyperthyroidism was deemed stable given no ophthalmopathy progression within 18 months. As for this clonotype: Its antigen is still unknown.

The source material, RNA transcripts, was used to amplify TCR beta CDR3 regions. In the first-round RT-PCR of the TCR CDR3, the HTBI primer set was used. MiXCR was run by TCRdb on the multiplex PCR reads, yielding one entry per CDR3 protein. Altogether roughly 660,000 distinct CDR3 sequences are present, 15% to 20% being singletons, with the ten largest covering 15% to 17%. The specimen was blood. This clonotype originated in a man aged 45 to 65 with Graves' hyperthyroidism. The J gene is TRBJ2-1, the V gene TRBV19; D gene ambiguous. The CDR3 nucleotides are TGTGCCAGTAGTTCGATGCACCCCAATGAGCAGTTCTTC. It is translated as CASSSMHPNEQFF.